This record looks at one T cell receptor beta chain sequence and its context. No antigen is known for it. Through a sample-barcoded 5' primer and a J-beta primer mix, a second PCR was run for roughly 7 to 11 cycles. TCRdb reprocessed the 5' RACE reads via MiXCR and lists one record per CDR3 protein. Of approximately 810,000 distinct CDR3 sequences detected, 29% appear once; the ten largest clones hold approximately 15%. The sample originates from a study of blood T cells in healthy people across ages. At the level of the study: Template switching captured about one barcoded beta molecule per two T cells. Study-wide results and limits: Researchers said unsorted PBMCs prevented a conclusive naive versus antigen-experienced comparison. TCR beta diversity was tightly associated with the proportion of naive T cells.

The clonotype was recovered from a woman older than 75 in good health. Sample: blood.

In DNA, the CDR3 is TGCGCCAGCAGCCAAGATATCGGGAGCCATGGCTACACCTTC. This codes for CASSQDIGSHGYTF. The V gene is TRBV4-1, the J gene TRBJ1-2, with no clear D. This CDR3 is 14 amino acids long. CDR1 and CDR2 from the germline V gene are MGHRA and YSYEKL. The ends were cut back, 0 bases at V and 6 bases at J, with 11 bases in the middle.